This T cell receptor (beta chain) appears in the sequencing data of a study of T cell repertoires in cytomegalovirus infection. Study as a whole: Alongside well-studied HLA-B-restricted CMV epitopes, recently identified HLA-C-restricted CMV epitopes were also used. Evidence of both CMV infection and a matching HLA type came from public TCR beta signatures.

Germline-derived CDR1 and CDR2 are SGHTA and FQGNSA. The CDR3 loop spans 15 amino acids. V was clipped by 8 bases and J by 5 bases; unmatched bases: 12. Using its own MiXCR run on the reads, TCRdb lists one record per CDR3 protein. The repertoire consists of 640,000 or so distinct CDR3 sequences, with approximately 33% occurring once and the leading ten covering 15% to 20%. On this clonotype itself: Its cognate antigen is unknown.

Study-level points and caveats: Using cumulative public TCR beta family frequency, the authors identified those who carried CMV together with the relevant HLA. The ex vivo response was dominated by HLA-C-restricted CMV-specific TCR beta clonotypes.

The chain recombines TRBV7-2 with TRBJ2-5, with 9 bases lining up with TRBD1. The sequence derives from a human donor in good health (CMV status not recorded). Some clones in this sample may be carry-over from other donors' samples. Material: cultured PBMCs, obtained from culture after CMV antigen stimulation. Written as DNA, the CDR3 is TGTGCCAGCGGAAAGTCACAGGGGGCGTTGGAGACCCAGTACTTC. Amino acid sequence: CASGKSQGALETQYF.